This T cell receptor beta chain was recorded in a study of blood T cell repertoires in COVID-19. Overall study: Samples of COVID-19 (acute and convalescent) were obtained from the United States, Italy and Spain. Sources were T cells, B-cell-depleted T cells, or PBMCs; the material itself was cDNA or gDNA.

This clone was found a few times. Original methodology: Using reference gene primer amplification, nucleated cell counts were estimated. Repertoires were generated with immunoSEQ multiplex PCR, while TCRdb's copy carries only in-frame clones and drops some. The DNA gave D and trimming, while V, J and clone size come from that table. The table includes about 190,000 clones, roughly 80% detected once. The TCR comes from a man aged 45 to 65 who had recovered from COVID-19. The sequenced material came from peripheral blood.

The CDR3 nucleotides are TGTGCCAGCAGTTATCGGGGGGAGAATGGCTACACCTTC. Translating it yields CASSYRGENGYTF. The chain employs TRBV27 and TRBJ1-2; a possible D gene is TRBD1 (5 bases). The V end was cut by 4 bases, the J end by 6 bases, with 12 bases between. The CDR3 runs to 13 residues. CDR1 and CDR2 (germline): MNHEY, SMNVEV (reference sequence).